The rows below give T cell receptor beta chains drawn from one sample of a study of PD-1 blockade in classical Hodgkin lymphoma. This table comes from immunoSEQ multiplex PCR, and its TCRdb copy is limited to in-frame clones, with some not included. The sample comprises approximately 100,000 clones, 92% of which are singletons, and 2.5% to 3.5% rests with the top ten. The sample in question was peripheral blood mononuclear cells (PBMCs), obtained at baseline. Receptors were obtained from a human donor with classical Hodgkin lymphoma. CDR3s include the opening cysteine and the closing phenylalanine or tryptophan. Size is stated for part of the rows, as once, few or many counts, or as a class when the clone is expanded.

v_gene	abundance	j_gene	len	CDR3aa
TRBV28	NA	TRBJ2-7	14	CASSLAGERYEQYF
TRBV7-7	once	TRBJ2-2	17	CASSPRPGTANTGELFF
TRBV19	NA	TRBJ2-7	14	CASSTTGATYEQYF
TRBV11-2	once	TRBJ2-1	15	CASSLGPQGYNEQFF
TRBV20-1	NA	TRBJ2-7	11	CSAEERGEQYF
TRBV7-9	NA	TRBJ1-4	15	CASSKEGVTNEKLFF
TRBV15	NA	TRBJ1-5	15	CATSRDRGLGQPQHF
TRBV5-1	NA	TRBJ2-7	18	CASSFLNQGQTALREQYF
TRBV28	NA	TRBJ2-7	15	CASSSPAGASYEQYF
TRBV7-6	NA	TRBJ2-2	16	CASSLGPQGYTGELFF
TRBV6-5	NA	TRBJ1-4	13	CASSYSPQEKLFF
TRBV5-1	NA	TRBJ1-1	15	CASSPVRAGNTEAFF
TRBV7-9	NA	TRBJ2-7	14	CASSLLARSYEQYF
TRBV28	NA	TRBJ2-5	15	CASSEGQNLQETQYF
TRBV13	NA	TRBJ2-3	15	CASSPGTSYGDTQYF
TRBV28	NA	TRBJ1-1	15	CASSTNRGPNTEAFF
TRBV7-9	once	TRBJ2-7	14	CASSQPGQGDEQYF
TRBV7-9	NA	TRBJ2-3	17	CASSFREIAGVADTQYF
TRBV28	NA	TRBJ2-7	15	CASSLPGQGAYEQYF
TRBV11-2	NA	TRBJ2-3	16	CASSSPTRYRTDTQYF
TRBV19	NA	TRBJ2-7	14	CASSNTGTGVEQYF
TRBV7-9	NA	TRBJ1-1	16	CASSLADRGIRAEAFF
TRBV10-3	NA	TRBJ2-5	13	CAIRDWSQETQYF
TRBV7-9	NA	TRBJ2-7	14	CASSLGGTLYEQYF
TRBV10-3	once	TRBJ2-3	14	CAISESPSTDTQYF
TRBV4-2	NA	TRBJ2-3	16	CASSQAGAALTDTQYF
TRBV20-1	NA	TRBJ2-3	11	CSARVTNTQYF
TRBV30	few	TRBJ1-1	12	CAWSLSNTEAFF
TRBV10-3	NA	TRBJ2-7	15	CAIRVKTGDSYEQYF
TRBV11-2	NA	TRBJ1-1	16	CASSFLPGQGNTEAFF
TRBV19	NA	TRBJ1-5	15	CASSISGQTNQPQHF
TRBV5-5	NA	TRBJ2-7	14	CASRLAGGLGEQYF
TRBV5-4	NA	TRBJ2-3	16	CASSSTGHQGTDTQYF
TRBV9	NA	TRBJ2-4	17	CASSVDPSGGVKNIQYF
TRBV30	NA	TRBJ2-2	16	CAWTPWSGTNTGELFF
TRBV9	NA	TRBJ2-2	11	CASGWTGELFF
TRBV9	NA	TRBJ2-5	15	CASSQGAGGQETQYF
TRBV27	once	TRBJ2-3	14	CASSLGTVTDTQYF
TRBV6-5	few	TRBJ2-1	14	CASSYFGSYNEQFF
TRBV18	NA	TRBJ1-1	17	CASSRRRDRDVVAEAFF
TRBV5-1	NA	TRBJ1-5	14	CASSLGSKDQPQHF
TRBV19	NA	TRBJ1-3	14	CASSPRTIGNTIYF